A single sample gave rise to the 25 T cell receptor beta chains below, sequenced in a study of blood T cells in healthy people across ages. Alongside a J-beta primer mix, a sample-barcoded 5' primer served in a second PCR lasting about 7 to 12 cycles. TCRdb redid the calling of the 5' RACE reads with MiXCR, one entry per CDR3 protein. The table lists roughly 800,000 distinct CDR3 sequences, more than 20% of them singletons, with under 4.5% in the top ten. The same specimen was also included in a second study, on T cells of mothers and their children.

The sample was blood. These receptors were collected from a boy aged 5-17 years in good health.

This clonotype was picked up a small number of times. V gene TRBV30 combines with J gene TRBJ2-2; D gene unclear. The CDR3 has 12 amino acids. Looked up from germline, CDR1 is GTSNPN and CDR2 is SVGIG (reference sequence). The ends were cut back, 5 bases at V and 5 bases at J, with 9 bases in the middle. For the CDR3, the DNA is TGTGCCTGGGGGCCCCTGACCGGGGAGCTGTTTTTT. This sequence encodes CAWGPLTGELFF.

The table lists this clonotype with a few counts. The rearrangement joins TRBV7-2 to TRBJ1-2; TRBD1 might be the D (5 bases). Germline CDR1 SGHTA, CDR2 FQGNSA. CDR3 size: 14 residues. V gave up 3 bases and J gave up 4 bases, with 12 bases separating them. Written as DNA, the CDR3 is TGTGCCAGCAGCTTTGAGTCGAGGGGCTATGGCTACACCTTC. This encodes CASSFESRGYGYTF.

This clonotype has only a few counts. This rearrangement joins TRBV20-1 to TRBJ2-5, with a possible D match to TRBD1 (5 bases). This CDR3 region has 12 residues. V was cut by 3 bases and J by 7 bases, with 12 bases left in between. Germline-derived CDR1 and CDR2 are DFQATT and SNEGSKA (reference sequence). The CDR3 bases are TGCAGTGCTAGTGCAGGGCTTGGGACCCAGTACTTC. Translating it yields CSASAGLGTQYF.

Remarks on this clonotype: One end of the junction is discordant with germline, which a read error may explain. The chain employs TRBV7-2 and TRBJ2-7; 9 bases match TRBD2. Per the germline V gene, CDR1 is SGHTA and CDR2 is FQGNSA. The CDR3 is 15 amino acids. As DNA, the CDR3 is TGTGCCAGCAGCTTAGGGTTGCGGGAGGGCGTTGGCGGCGGGTTC. It encodes CASSLGLREGVGGGF.

The CDR3 region has the DNA TGTGCCAGCGGGGCGGAGGGGGCCTTTAGCCCAGATACGCAGTATTTT. Its translation: CASGAEGAFSPDTQYF. V is TRBV3-1 and J is TRBJ2-3; D is perhaps TRBD1 (7 bases). The CDR3 extends over 16 amino acids. Deletions cut 8 bases from V and 4 bases from J, with 22 bases between. Germline loops: CDR1 LGHDT, CDR2 YNNKEL (reference sequence).

The J gene is TRBJ1-1, the V gene TRBV29-1, with D unclear. V lost 6 bases and J 7 bases, leaving 21 bases between the germline ends. Germline CDR1 is SQVTM and CDR2 is ANQGSEA. This CDR3 is built from 14 residues. As DNA, the CDR3 is TGCAGCGTCAAGCCATTTGTTGCCGAGGGTGAAGCTTTCTTT. It specifies CSVKPFVAEGEAFF. The variable domain in full, completed from reference TRBV29-1 and TRBJ1-1, reads SAVISQKPSRDICQRGTSLTIQCQVDSQVTMMFWYRQQPGQSLTLIATANQGSEATYESGFVIDKFPISRPNLTFSTLTVSNMSPEDSSIYLCSVKPFVAEGEAFFGQGTRLTVV.

The chain links TRBV6-2 or TRBV6-3 to TRBJ1-1; maybe TRBD1 (5 bases). V lost 5 bases and J lost 8, with 15 bases in between. This CDR3 has 13 amino acids. Germline V gives CDR1 MNHEY, CDR2 SVGEGT. The CDR3 nucleotides read TGTGCCAGCAGTGCAGCGGACACCACCGAAGCTTTCTTT. The encoded protein is CASSAADTTEAFF.

The chain couples TRBV6-2 or TRBV6-3 to TRBJ2-5, with 11 bases lining up with TRBD2. The J call may be wrong; the DNA end is better matched by TRBJ2-1. There are 15 residues in the CDR3. In germline, CDR1 is MNHEY, CDR2 SVGEGT. CDR3 in DNA: TGTGCCACAAAGACCGGGACTAGCGGATACAATGAGCAGTTCTTC. Protein sequence: CATKTGTSGYNEQFF.

This clonotype was seen ten or more times. The chain carries TRBV29-1 and TRBJ2-5; possible D gene TRBD2, 5 bases. The J call may be wrong; the DNA end is better matched by TRBJ2-1. Germline CDR1 and CDR2: SQVTM and ANQGSEA. The CDR3 runs 12 residues. CDR3 DNA: TGCAGCGTCACCACTAGTTTCTATGAGCAGTTCTTC. Its protein is CSVTTSFYEQFF.

The genes are TRBV10-3 and TRBJ1-1; perhaps TRBD1 as D (5 bases). The ends were cut back, 3 bases at V and 4 bases at J, with 9 bases in the middle. The CDR3 is 13 residues long. The V gene's germline CDR1 is ENHRY and CDR2 SYGVKD. The CDR3 loop is CAISDRDGTEAFF. In DNA, the CDR3 is TGTGCCATCAGTGACAGGGATGGCACTGAAGCTTTCTTT.

There are a few counts of this clonotype. V gene TRBV29-1 combines with J gene TRBJ2-7, with 11 nucleotides matching TRBD2. CDR3 length: 13 residues. Germline lookup yields CDR1 SQVTM and CDR2 ANQGSEA. V dropped 1 base and J dropped 5; count of bases not matched to a gene: 1. The CDR3 sequence: CSVEALAGDEQYF. The CDR3 DNA follows: TGCAGCGTTGAAGCACTAGCGGGGGACGAGCAGTACTTC.

This clonotype was recorded once. The chain employs TRBV7-9 and TRBJ2-1, with 8 bases lining up with TRBD1. The CDR3 loop spans 14 amino acids. Germline values: CDR1 SEHNR, CDR2 FQNEAQ (reference sequence). Unmatched junction bases numbered 8, after V lost 8 bases and J lost 5 bases. The CDR3 region has the DNA TGTGCCAGCCCGCAGGACAGGGACAACAATGAGCAGTTCTTC. Encoded protein: CASPQDRDNNEQFF.

This clonotype was picked up a small number of times. This rearrangement joins TRBV19 to TRBJ2-5; 10 positions agree with TRBD2. Per germline, CDR1 LNHDA and CDR2 SQIVND (reference sequence). There are 15 residues in the CDR3. Germline trimming cut 3 bases from V and 4 bases from J; bases unmatched to any gene: 5. In DNA form, the CDR3 reads TGTGCCAGTAGTATTCGCGCTAGCGGGAGAGAGACCCAGTACTTC. Its translation: CASSIRASGRETQYF.

The chain recombines TRBV7-8 with TRBJ2-7, with 12 bases lining up with TRBD1. The CDR3 runs to 15 residues. The J segment lost 5 bases and the V segment lost 4 bases, leaving 6 bases of the junction unmatched. Germline V lookup: CDR1 SGHVS, CDR2 FQNEAQ. The CDR3 region has the DNA TGTGCCAGCAGCTCCCCCGGGACAGGGGGCAACGAGCAGTACTTC. Translated, it gives CASSSPGTGGNEQYF.

This clonotype was detected only a few times. The V call is TRBV7-9, the J call TRBJ1-1; D not resolved. The CDR3 spans 13 residues. CDR1 SEHNR and CDR2 FQNEAQ come from the germline V gene (reference sequence). V lost 1 base, J lost 4 bases, and 7 bases lay in between. The CDR3 DNA follows: TGTGCCAGCAGCTTAGATGATAGCACTGAAGCTTTCTTT. Amino acids: CASSLDDSTEAFF.

CDR3 DNA: TGTGCCAGCAGAGCCACGGGACAGACCTACGAGCAGTACTTC. The encoded protein is CASRATGQTYEQYF. The chain has TRBV12-3 or TRBV12-4 and TRBJ2-7; the match to TRBD1 covers 7 bases. CDR3 length: 14 residues. Trimming cost V 6 bases and J 2 bases; bases outside gene matches: 7.

V usage is TRBV4-3 and J usage is TRBJ1-2, with D perhaps TRBD1 (5 bases). The CDR3 has 14 residues. Per the germline V gene, CDR1 is LGHNA and CDR2 is YSLEER. Trimming pared 4 bases from V and 4 bases from J, leaving 13 bases between. The DNA of the CDR3 is TGCGCCAGCAGCCCCTACCGGGGCGGCTATGGCTACACCTTC. Translation gives CASSPYRGGYGYTF.

The chain has TRBV4-2 and TRBJ2-1; weak D call: TRBD2 (5 bases). Near its end, the DNA agrees better with TRBJ2-7, so the J call may be wrong. Germline V lookup: CDR1 LGHNA, CDR2 YNFKEQ. The CDR3 is 15 amino acids. CDR3 loop: CASSHLSRGKYEQYF. The DNA for the CDR3 is TGTGCCAGCAGCCACCTTTCAAGAGGGAAGTACGAGCAGTACTTC.

The gene calls are TRBV14 and TRBJ1-1; D is possibly TRBD1 (6 bases). This CDR3 has 16 residues. Germline V lookup: CDR1 SGHDN, CDR2 FVKESK. The ends were cut back, 1 base at V and 3 bases at J, with 15 bases in the middle. The CDR3 DNA reads TGTGCCAGCAGCCAAGTACAGCCCAGGGGACACACTGAAGCTTTCTTT. Translated: CASSQVQPRGHTEAFF.

The rearrangement uses TRBV11-1 and TRBJ2-5; TRBD1 is a possible D gene (6 bases). V gave up 4 bases and J gave up 5 bases, with 14 bases separating them. Germline V gives CDR1 SGHAT, CDR2 FQDESV (reference sequence). The CDR3 is 14 residues long. In nucleotides, the CDR3 is TGTGCCAGCAGCTGGACGGACAGTCTGGAGACCCAGTACTTC. Translation gives CASSWTDSLETQYF.

This clonotype showed up many times. The chain uses TRBV5-1 and TRBJ1-3; 7 nucleotides align to TRBD1. Trimming cost V 3 bases and J 0 bases; bases outside gene matches: 9. Germline CDR1 and CDR2: SGHRS and YFSETQ. CDR3 length equals 17 residues. DNA for the CDR3: TGCGCCAGCAGCTCCGGGACAGTGCATTCCTCTGGAAACACCATATATTTT. Translation gives CASSSGTVHSSGNTIYF.

The V gene is TRBV7-9, the J gene TRBJ2-7, with 9 bases lining up with TRBD2. In germline, CDR1 is SEHNR, CDR2 FQNEAQ (reference sequence). The CDR3 runs 13 residues. The V segment lost 10 bases and the J segment 1 base; nucleotides outside the gene matches: 5. This CDR3 is CAIRTSASYEQYF. CDR3 DNA: TGTGCCATACGGACTAGCGCGTCCTACGAGCAGTACTTC.

This chain joins TRBV6-6 and TRBJ2-6; no clear D. From germline, CDR1 is MNHNY and CDR2 SVGAGI (reference sequence). Trimming took 6 bases from V and 4 from J, leaving 13 bases between them. This CDR3 comprises 15 residues. CDR3 in DNA: TGTGCCAGCAGCCCTATGGGGATGGGGGCCAACGTCCTGACTTTC. Its translation: CASSPMGMGANVLTF.

This chain connects TRBV11-2 to TRBJ2-5; 8 nucleotides line up with TRBD2. The V gene end was trimmed by 1 base and the J gene end by 4 bases; junction bases not matched to a gene: 5. This CDR3 is built from 15 residues. Looked up from germline, CDR1 is SGHAT and CDR2 is FQNNGV. CDR3 in DNA: TGTGCCAGCAGCTTAGGGGGAGCGGGAGCAGAGACCCAGTACTTC. Protein: CASSLGGAGAETQYF. The whole variable domain, filled in from reference TRBV11-2 and TRBJ2-5, reads EAGVAQSPRYKIIEKRQSVAFWCNPISGHATLYWYQQILGQGPKLLIQFQNNGVVDDSQLPKDRFSAERLKGVDSTLKIQPAKLEDSAVYLCASSLGGAGAETQYFGPGTRLLVL.

Of note for this clonotype: A junction boundary mismatches the germline segment, possibly from a read error. This chain joins TRBV5-5 and TRBJ1-1; no clear D gene. Looked up from germline, CDR1 is SGHKS and CDR2 is YYEKEE (reference sequence). The CDR3 totals 14 residues. The CDR3 coding sequence is TGTGCTAGCAGCCTCGCGAAGCCGAACACTGAAGCTTTCTTT. Its protein product is CASSLAKPNTEAFF.